Sequencing of this T cell receptor (beta chain) was carried out in a study of shared clonotypes between healthy human individuals. Study findings and constraints: Of the naive CD4 clonotypes, around 5.2% were shared across a few donors.

The CDR3 loop spans 15 amino acids. Germline V gives CDR1 GTSNPN, CDR2 SVGIG (reference sequence). J lost 3 bases, V lost 2 bases, and 9 bases had no gene match. A word on this clone: No antigen is known for it.

Authors' methods: Junction-only immunoSEQ sequences carried no quality scores, so filtering differed. Some clones are missing from TCRdb's copy, which holds only in-frame ones; the method was immunoSEQ multiplex PCR. The V and J calls and clone size are taken from that table; D and trimming were inferred from the DNA. This table has roughly 2.2 million clones, roughly 92% appearing once. Sequencing used naive CD4+ T cells from PBMCs. As for subset: CD45RA+ positively selected. This chain connects TRBV30 to TRBJ2-5; 7 nucleotides match TRBD2. The origin of this receptor is a young man in good health. Some clones in this sample may be carry-over from other donors' samples. The DNA for the CDR3 is TGTGCCTGGAGTAGCGGGGTGGAAGGTAAAGAGACCCAGTACTTC. It translates to CAWSSGVEGKETQYF.